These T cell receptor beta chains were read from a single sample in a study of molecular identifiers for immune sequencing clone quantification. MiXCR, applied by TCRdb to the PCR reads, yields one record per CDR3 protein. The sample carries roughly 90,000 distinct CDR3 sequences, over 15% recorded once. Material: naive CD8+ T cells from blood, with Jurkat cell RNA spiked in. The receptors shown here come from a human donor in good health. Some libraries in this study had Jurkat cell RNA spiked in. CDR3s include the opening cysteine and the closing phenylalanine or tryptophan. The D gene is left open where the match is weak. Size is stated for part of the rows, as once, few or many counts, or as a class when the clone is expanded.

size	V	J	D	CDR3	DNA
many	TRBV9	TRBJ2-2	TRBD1	CASSPRTGDPTGELFF	TGTGCCAGCAGCCCACGGACAGGGGACCCCACCGGGGAGCTGTTTTTT
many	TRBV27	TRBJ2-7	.	CASSLGRFYEQYF	TGTGCCAGCAGTTTGGGCAGATTCTACGAGCAGTACTTC
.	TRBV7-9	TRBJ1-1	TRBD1	CASRPGQGNTEAFF	TGTGCCAGCAGACCTGGACAGGGGAACACTGAAGCTTTCTTT
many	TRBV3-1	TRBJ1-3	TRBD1	CASSQGSGTGIPNTIYF	TGTGCCAGCAGCCAAGGCAGTGGGACAGGGATCCCTAACACCATATATTTT
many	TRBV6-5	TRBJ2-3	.	CASSPRDSSTDTQYF	TGTGCCAGCAGTCCTCGCGACAGCAGCACAGATACGCAGTATTTT
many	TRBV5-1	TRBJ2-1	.	CASSLGNWGTYNEQFF	TGCGCCAGCAGCTTGGGGAATTGGGGGACCTACAATGAGCAGTTCTTC
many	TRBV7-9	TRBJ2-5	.	CASSQREGAGQETQYF	TGTGCCAGCAGCCAAAGGGAGGGGGCCGGCCAAGAGACCCAGTACTTC
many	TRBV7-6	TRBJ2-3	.	CASSLDPTDTQYF	TGTGCCAGCAGCTTAGATCCCACAGATACGCAGTATTTT
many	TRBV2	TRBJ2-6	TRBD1	CASSERTGFRISGANVLTF	TGTGCCAGCAGTGAGAGGACAGGGTTTCGTATCTCTGGGGCCAACGTCCTGACTTTC
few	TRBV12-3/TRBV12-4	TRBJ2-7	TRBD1	CASSFGTGACEQYF	TGTGCCAGCAGTTTCGGGACAGGGGCCTGCGAGCAGTACTTC
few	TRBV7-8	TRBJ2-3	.	CATHEEGGHLATDTQYF	TGTGCCACCCATGAAGAGGGGGGCCATCTCGCCACGGATACGCAGTATTTT
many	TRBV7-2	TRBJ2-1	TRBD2	CASSLRLAGESYNEQFF	TGTGCCAGCAGCTTAAGGCTAGCGGGGGAGTCCTACAATGAGCAGTTCTTC
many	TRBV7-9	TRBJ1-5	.	CASTPEGTANQHF	TGTGCCAGCACACCCGAAGGGACGGCTAATCAGCATTTT
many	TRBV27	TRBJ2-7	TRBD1	CASSTGQWGNYEQYF	TGTGCCAGCAGCACGGGACAGTGGGGAAACTACGAGCAGTACTTC
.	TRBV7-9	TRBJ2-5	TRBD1	CASSSRTGIETQYF	TGTGCCAGCAGCTCCCGGACAGGGATAGAGACCCAGTACTTC
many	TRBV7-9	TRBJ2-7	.	CASSLGPRTVYEQYF	TGTGCCAGCAGCTTAGGACCTCGGACAGTTTACGAGCAGTACTTC
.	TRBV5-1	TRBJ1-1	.	CASSLVFDSDTEAFF	TGCGCCAGCAGCTTGGTTTTCGACAGTGACACTGAAGCTTTCTTT
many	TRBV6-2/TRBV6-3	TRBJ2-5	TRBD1	CASSYNRGQETQYF	TGTGCCAGCAGTTACAACAGGGGGCAAGAGACCCAGTACTTC
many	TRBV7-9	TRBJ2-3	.	CASSKAADTQYF	TGTGCCAGCAGCAAAGCGGCAGATACGCAGTATTTT
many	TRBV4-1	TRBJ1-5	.	CASSQPHNQPQHF	TGCGCCAGCAGCCAACCACACAATCAGCCCCAGCATTTT
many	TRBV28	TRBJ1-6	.	CASSLLGSNSPLHF	TGTGCCAGCAGTTTATTGGGCAGTAATTCACCCCTCCACTTT
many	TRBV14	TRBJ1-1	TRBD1	CASSKHPDRGIEAFF	TGTGCCAGCAGCAAACACCCGGACAGGGGGATTGAAGCTTTCTTT